The rows below give T cell receptor beta chains drawn from one sample of a study of T cell responses to AZD1222 COVID-19 vaccine. Assay: immunoSEQ multiplex PCR; the TCRdb copy retains only in-frame clones and omits some. The sample contains about 180,000 clones, under 95% of which appear only once. The sequencing here drew on peripheral blood, taken 28 days after the second AZD1222 dose. The receptors here all came from an adult who received the AZD1222 COVID-19 vaccine. Both conserved end residues are part of each CDR3. D genes are given only for firm matches. Clone size is shown for a subset of rows, as once, few, many or a class of expanded clone.

D: -
V: TRBV3-1/TRBV3-2
J: TRBJ1-3
length: 16
size: -
CDR3: CASSRIRMGGQDTIYF
DNA: TGTGCCAGCAGCCGAATTCGCATGGGAGGGCAGGACACCATATATTTT

D: TRBD1
V: TRBV11-3
J: TRBJ2-3
length: 14
size: once
CDR3: CASSYRGQGDTQYF
DNA: TGTGCCAGCAGCTACAGGGGGCAAGGAGATACGCAGTATTTT

D: TRBD1
V: TRBV5-6
J: TRBJ2-7
length: 16
size: -
CDR3: CASSLVGQGVGYEQYF
DNA: TGTGCCAGCAGCTTGGTGGGACAGGGGGTGGGATACGAGCAGTACTTC

D: TRBD1
V: TRBV4-1
J: TRBJ2-2
length: 17
size: -
CDR3: CASSRAPGQVNTGELFF
DNA: TGCGCCAGCAGCCGAGCCCCGGGACAGGTGAACACCGGGGAGCTGTTTTTT

D: -
V: TRBV28
J: TRBJ1-4
length: 14
size: few
CDR3: CASSLSGTSGKLFF
DNA: TGTGCCAGCAGTTTGTCGGGGACCTCCGGAAAACTGTTTTTT

D: TRBD1
V: TRBV10-3
J: TRBJ2-7
length: 13
size: -
CDR3: CAIRRQGTYEQYF
DNA: TGTGCCATCAGACGACAGGGAACCTACGAGCAGTACTTC

D: TRBD2
V: TRBV29-1
J: TRBJ2-1
length: 12
size: -
CDR3: CSVWAGDGEQFF
DNA: TGCAGCGTTTGGGCGGGGGATGGTGAGCAGTTCTTC

D: -
V: TRBV30
J: TRBJ2-5
length: 11
size: -
CDR3: CAWSNQETQYF
DNA: TGTGCCTGGAGTAATCAAGAGACCCAGTACTTC

D: -
V: TRBV1
J: TRBJ1-4
length: 16
size: -
CDR3: CTSSQARNPDREKLFF
DNA: TGCACCAGCAGCCAAGCGCGGAACCCGGACAGGGAAAAACTGTTTTTT

D: TRBD1
V: TRBV19
J: TRBJ1-6
length: 15
size: -
CDR3: CASSRRTGGNSPLHF
DNA: TGTGCCAGTAGCAGGAGGACAGGGGGGAATTCACCCCTCCACTTT

D: TRBD1
V: TRBV30
J: TRBJ1-1
length: 15
size: -
CDR3: CAWAGEGARETEAFF
DNA: TGTGCCTGGGCCGGGGAGGGGGCGAGGGAAACTGAAGCTTTCTTT

D: -
V: TRBV12-3/TRBV12-4
J: TRBJ2-2
length: 13
size: -
CDR3: CASIGDGTGELFF
DNA: TGTGCCAGCATAGGGGATGGGACCGGGGAGCTGTTTTTT

D: -
V: TRBV6-5
J: TRBJ1-6
length: 14
size: -
CDR3: CASSRGTDNSPLHF
DNA: TGTGCCAGCTCCCGGGGGACGGATAATTCACCCCTCCACTTT

D: -
V: TRBV3-1/TRBV3-2
J: TRBJ2-2
length: 16
size: -
CDR3: CASSQDLGGPTGELFF
DNA: TGTGCCAGCAGCCAAGATTTGGGGGGACCCACCGGGGAGCTGTTTTTT

D: -
V: TRBV5-6
J: TRBJ2-7
length: 16
size: -
CDR3: CASSPAGTRSSYEQYF
DNA: TGTGCCAGTTCCCCTGCCGGGACCAGGAGCTCCTACGAGCAGTACTTC

D: -
V: TRBV10-3
J: TRBJ1-5
length: 13
size: -
CDR3: CAISESGDQPQHF
DNA: TGTGCCATCAGTGAGTCAGGGGATCAGCCCCAGCATTTT

D: -
V: TRBV19
J: TRBJ1-5
length: 14
size: -
CDR3: CASSIADRHQPQHF
DNA: TGTGCCAGTAGTATAGCCGACCGACATCAGCCCCAGCATTTT

D: -
V: TRBV20-1
J: TRBJ2-3
length: 11
size: -
CDR3: CSAPRADTQYF
DNA: TGCAGTGCTCCCCGGGCCGATACGCAGTATTTT

D: -
V: TRBV19
J: TRBJ1-1
length: 15
size: -
CDR3: CASSTGQPGFTEAFF
DNA: TGTGCCAGTAGTACGGGTCAGCCAGGGTTTACTGAAGCTTTCTTT

D: -
V: TRBV28
J: TRBJ2-2
length: 15
size: -
CDR3: CASSLAGGIPGELFF
DNA: TGTGCCAGCAGTCTCGCCGGGGGAATCCCCGGGGAGCTGTTTTTT

D: TRBD1
V: TRBV28
J: TRBJ1-4
length: 15
size: -
CDR3: CASSLPGTGGGKLFF
DNA: TGTGCCAGCAGTCTCCCGGGGACAGGGGGCGGAAAACTGTTTTTT

D: -
V: TRBV9
J: TRBJ1-2
length: 15
size: -
CDR3: CASSVDVLENYGYTF
DNA: TGTGCCAGCAGCGTAGATGTCCTCGAGAACTATGGCTACACCTTC

D: -
V: TRBV7-2
J: TRBJ2-1
length: 14
size: -
CDR3: CASSSDRGSNEQFF
DNA: TGTGCCAGCAGCTCGGACCGGGGGTCCAATGAGCAGTTCTTC

D: -
V: TRBV4-3
J: TRBJ2-3
length: 13
size: -
CDR3: CASGLSSTDTQYF
DNA: TGCGCCAGCGGACTCTCTAGCACGGATACGCAGTATTTT

D: -
V: TRBV28
J: TRBJ2-7
length: 14
size: -
CDR3: CATTRLRAGYEQYF
DNA: TGTGCCACCACAAGGCTCAGGGCTGGGTACGAGCAGTACTTC

D: TRBD1
V: TRBV9
J: TRBJ1-2
length: 14
size: -
CDR3: CASSGGQGLGGYTF
DNA: TGTGCCAGCAGCGGCGGACAGGGTCTGGGAGGCTACACCTTC

D: -
V: TRBV18
J: TRBJ1-1
length: 16
size: -
CDR3: CASSPDRSIMNTEAFF
DNA: TGTGCCAGCTCACCAGACAGGAGCATAATGAACACTGAAGCTTTCTTT

D: -
V: TRBV18
J: TRBJ2-1
length: 20
size: -
CDR3: CASSPRLDTTNTRSYNEQFF
DNA: TGTGCCAGCTCACCACGGCTGGACACCACCAATACTCGCTCCTACAATGAGCAGTTCTTC